The present T cell receptor (beta chain) was sequenced within a study of blood T cell repertoires in COVID-19. At the level of the study: Sources were T cells, B-cell-depleted T cells, or PBMCs; the material itself was cDNA or gDNA.

The assay was immunoSEQ multiplex PCR, and TCRdb's table has in-frame clones only and misses some. The data contain more than 85,000 clones, about 78% of them singletons. Per the germline V gene, CDR1 is SGHVS and CDR2 is FQNEAQ. Losses at the gene ends were 3 bases for V and 6 bases for J; bases not matched to a gene: 7. CDR3 size: 16 residues. The sample was peripheral blood. The chain uses TRBV7-8 and TRBJ2-1; 11 bases align to TRBD2. The receptor's source is a human donor in a cohort sampled during active or convalescent COVID-19. This chain's CDR3 is CASSFKILAGANEQFF. In DNA form, the CDR3 reads TGTGCCAGCAGCTTTAAAATACTAGCGGGGGCCAATGAGCAGTTCTTC.